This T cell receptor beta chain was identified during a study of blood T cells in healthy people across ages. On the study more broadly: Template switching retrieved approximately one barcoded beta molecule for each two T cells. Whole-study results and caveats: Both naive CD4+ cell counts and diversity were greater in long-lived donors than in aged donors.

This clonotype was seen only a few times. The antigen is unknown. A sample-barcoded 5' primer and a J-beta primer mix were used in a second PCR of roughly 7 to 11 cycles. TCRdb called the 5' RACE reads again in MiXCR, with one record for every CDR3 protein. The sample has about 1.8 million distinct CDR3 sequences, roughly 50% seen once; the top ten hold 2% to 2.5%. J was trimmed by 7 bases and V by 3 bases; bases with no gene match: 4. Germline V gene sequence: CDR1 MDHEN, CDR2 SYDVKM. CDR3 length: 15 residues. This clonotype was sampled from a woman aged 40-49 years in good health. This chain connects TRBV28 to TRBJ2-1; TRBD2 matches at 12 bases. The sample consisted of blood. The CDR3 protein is CASSFLAGGQNEQFF. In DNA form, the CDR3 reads TGTGCCAGCAGTTTTCTAGCGGGGGGGCAGAATGAGCAGTTCTTC.